This entry is about one TCR beta chain. Its specific antigen is unknown. No much larger clone is present one base from it, and per-base qualities are unavailable. This specimen comes from a study of blood T cell repertoires in COVID-19 (TCRdb year 2020). Some background on the complete study: Samples covering the acute and convalescent phases of COVID-19 were provided by collaborators in the United States, Italy and Spain. The prospective study material was composed of cDNA or gDNA derived from T cells, B-cell-depleted T cells, or PBMCs. The dataset comprised deeply sampled blood TCRbeta repertoires from subjects exposed to, actively infected with, or recovered from COVID-19. HLA class I and class II types, where available, came from metadata supplied by the sample provider rather than from assay-based typing. The repertoires were released in a freely available public database meant as a resource for research on the immune response to SARS-CoV-2. Samples came from the ongoing ImmuneRACE study (first 160 participants) plus 1,254 subjects from 6 global collaborators. Sample metadata almost always included a de-identified subject ID, COVID-19 status, age in years and sex. Broad study findings and their caveats: How much clinical and demographic metadata was included differed by source and by participant, and the metadata was provided uncurated.

The immunoSEQ Assay, a bias-controlled multiplex PCR, was used to amplify TCRbeta CDR3 regions from genomic DNA. Concerning the study's data processing: Within the assay, amplification of reference gene primers was used to estimate how many nucleated cells each sample contained. To quantify the absolute abundance of each unique TCRbeta CDR3 rearrangement, sequence reads were collapsed and filtered. For each sample, productive Simpson clonality was calculated by taking the square root of Simpson's diversity index across productive rearrangements. Not all clones reach the TCRdb copy of this immuneACCESS table, which keeps in-frame sequences only. Checked studies attribute under half of the gap to unresolved V genes and leave the rest unexplained. V, J and clone size reflect that table, while D and trimming were determined from the DNA. In this sample the table shows about 160,000 clones, approximately 84% of which occur a single time. The ten largest clones capture 22% of the sample.

The collaborating institutions used their own protocols to collect whole blood in K2EDTA tubes. For TCRbeta analysis, collaborator samples were shipped as frozen whole blood, as isolated PBMCs, or as DNA extracted from either sample type. The CDR3 holds 13 amino acids from the cysteine to the phenylalanine. The CDR3 DNA has 39 bases and is translated from base 1. CDR1 MNHEY and CDR2 SVGEGT were looked up in the germline V gene. V loses 0 bases, J loses 9 bases, and the germline ends lie 11 bases apart. The chain links TRBV6-2 or TRBV6-3 with TRBJ1-2; TRBD1 could be the D gene, as 5 bases match. The material sequenced was peripheral blood. The receptor was isolated from a woman older than 75 with acute or convalescent COVID-19. The base sequence is TGTGCCAGCAGTTACTCGGCCAGGGTTAGCTACACCTTC. Translated, it reads CASSYSARVSYTF.